This paragraph reports one T cell receptor beta chain. Its cognate antigen is unknown. The method was immunoSEQ multiplex PCR; TCRdb's version includes in-frame clones alone and lacks a portion of them. The table shows approximately 140,000 clones, with 86% occurring only once. The data are from a study of Ad26.COV2.S vaccination and SARS-CoV-2 variants. Findings of the study overall: Recipients given vaccine exceeded placebo recipients in spike-specific TCR breadth. Similar non-spike TCR breadth was seen in vaccine and placebo recipients.

The CDR3 runs 14 residues. The V end lost 5 bases, the J end lost 1 base, and 9 bases lay between the germline ends. Germline V gene sequence: CDR1 SGHTA, CDR2 FQGNSA. The genes are TRBV7-2 and TRBJ2-4; D not certain. This TCR derives from a human donor who had recovered from COVID-19. The material was peripheral blood, obtained after recovery from COVID-19. CDR3 residues: CASSDGRAKNIQYF. CDR3 sequence (DNA): TGTGCCAGCAGCGATGGCCGGGCCAAAAACATTCAGTACTTC.